The sequence of this T cell receptor beta chain was determined in a study of T cell repertoires in cytomegalovirus infection. A single record per CDR3 protein comes from TCRdb applying MiXCR to the reads. The table records approximately 390,000 distinct CDR3 sequences, around a third of them present only once. The study, taken as a whole, reports: Totalled public TCR beta family frequency picked out people who carried CMV plus the relevant HLA.

Remarks on this clonotype: Its matching antigen is unknown.

CDR1 is KGHDR and CDR2 is SFDVKD in the germline V gene. This CDR3 has 16 residues. With V trimmed by 5 bases and J by 10 bases, 9 bases remained unmatched. The chain is built from TRBV24-1 and TRBJ2-1; 14 bases fit TRBD2. Specimen: cultured PBMCs, collected from culture after CMV antigen stimulation. The TCR comes from a human donor in good health (CMV status not recorded). Some clones in this sample may be carry-over from other donors' samples. The CDR3 DNA is TGTGCCACCAGTGCCACGTCGGGACTAGCGGGAGTAGAGCAGTTCTTC. Its translation: CATSATSGLAGVEQFF.